One and the same sample provided the 20 T cell receptor beta chains below, sequenced in a study of CD8+ T cells in alopecia areata listed by TCRdb under 2018. The time point label on this specimen signifies: about 25 weeks on oral tofacitinib. The treatment or condition tag for this specimen amounts to: oral pan-JAK inhibitor, 5-10 mg twice daily. Library creation used the immunoSEQ multiplex PCR assay. RNA was extracted from all samples and reverse transcribed into cDNA as template for TCR sequencing. Entries here come from immuneACCESS through TCRdb and include only in-frame sequences with V and J called. Some clones fail to appear in such tables; in the studies checked, an unresolved V gene covers under half of the shortfall, and the cause of the remainder is unknown. Recorded for this sample are around 150,000 clones; around three fifths of them occurred a single time. Jointly, the top ten make up about 14% of the sample.

The sequencing here drew on CD4+ T cells sorted from blood, taken at week 24, from a patient treated with tofacitinib. The receptor source for this set is a human donor with alopecia areata.

V usage is TRBV6-4 and J usage is TRBJ1-1; D call uncertain. V lost 8 bases, J lost 7 bases, and 14 bases lay in between. CDR1 and CDR2 (germline): MRHNA, SNTAGT. The CDR3 is 12 amino acids. CDR3 sequence: CASPLPRYEAFF. CDR3 DNA: TGTGCCAGCCCTCTACCCCGATATGAAGCTTTCTTT.

This clone has only one observation. V usage is TRBV6-5 and J usage is TRBJ2-6; D is undetermined. The V end lost 4 bases, the J end lost 13 bases, and 17 bases lay between the germline ends. The CDR3 has 14 residues. Germline V gene sequence: CDR1 MNHEY, CDR2 SVGAGI. CDR3 sequence: CASSSAVRVVVLTF. For the CDR3, the DNA is TGTGCCAGCAGTTCGGCGGTACGCGTCGTGGTCCTGACTTTC.

The chain carries TRBV6-5 and TRBJ2-5; D is unclear. Looked up from germline, CDR1 is MNHEY and CDR2 is SVGAGI. The CDR3 covers 12 residues. The V gene lost 1 base and the J gene lost 5 bases, with 5 bases spanning the gap. The CDR3 loop is CASSYLRETQYF. The CDR3, as DNA: TGTGCCAGCAGTTACTTAAGGGAGACCCAGTACTTC.

Notes on this clone: The sample holds other DNA sequences that translate to the same CDR3. The chain recombines TRBV30 with TRBJ2-1, with D perhaps TRBD2 (5 bases). Deletions cut 1 base from V and 10 bases from J, with 11 bases between. This CDR3 is built from 12 residues. Germline V gives CDR1 GTSNPN, CDR2 SVGIG (reference sequence). The CDR3 loop is CAWSEGPGEQFF. In nucleotides, the CDR3 is TGTGCCTGGAGTGAGGGTCCGGGGGAGCAGTTCTTC.

The chain recombines TRBV9 with TRBJ2-5; possibly TRBD1 or TRBD2 for D (5 bases each). Germline lookup yields CDR1 SGDLS and CDR2 YYNGEE. The length of the CDR3 is 11 residues. Trimming shortened V by 0 bases and J by 11 bases, and 8 bases separated the two germline ends. DNA of the CDR3: TGTGCCAGCAGCGTAGGAGGGGAGCAGTACTTC. The encoded protein is CASSVGGEQYF.

This clone was detected a few times. The rearrangement links TRBV7-9 to TRBJ1-1, with 10 bases fitting TRBD1. Germline CDR1 reads SEHNR; CDR2 reads FQNEAQ (reference sequence). Trimming took 6 bases from V and 3 from J; bases not matched to a gene: 7. The CDR3 has 15 amino acids. The CDR3 nucleotides read TGTGCCAGCAGTTTACGGACAGGGGGGTACACTGAAGCTTTCTTT. Amino acids: CASSLRTGGYTEAFF.

This clone showed up just a few times. The V gene is TRBV29-1, the J gene TRBJ2-1; D gene unclear. V lost 6 bases to trimming and J lost 8 bases, with 5 bases between them. This CDR3 contains 9 residues. CDR1 is SQVTM, CDR2 ANQGSEA, per germline. In DNA form, the CDR3 reads TGCAGCGTCCAAGATGAGCAGTTCTTC. It specifies CSVQDEQFF.

This clone was found once. This sequence joins TRBV19 and TRBJ1-5, with TRBD1 matching 7 bases. With V trimmed by 7 bases and J by 6 bases, 9 bases remained unmatched. Germline-derived CDR1 and CDR2 are LNHDA and SQIVND (reference sequence). The CDR3 spans 14 residues. The CDR3 DNA sequence: TGTGCCAGTAAAACAAGACAGGGAGCTCAGCCCCAGCATTTT. Protein product: CASKTRQGAQPQHF.

This clone was observed once. The chain recombines TRBV15 with TRBJ2-5; TRBD1 might be the D (5 bases). This CDR3 contains 12 residues. From germline, CDR1 is LNHNV and CDR2 YYDKDF (reference sequence). Trimming removed 8 bases at V and 2 bases at J, with 9 bases between. CDR3 loop: CATGAAQETQYF. CDR3 DNA: TGTGCCACCGGGGCAGCTCAAGAGACCCAGTACTTC.

The genes are TRBV7-8 and TRBJ1-2; D not certain. V lost 0 bases to trimming and J lost 6 bases, with 14 bases between them. The CDR3 consists of 15 residues. The V gene's germline CDR1 is SGHVS and CDR2 FQNEAQ. The CDR3 coding sequence is TGTGCCAGCAGCTTAGCGCCCCGGCCCCTTCATGGCTACACCTTC. Amino acid sequence: CASSLAPRPLHGYTF.

The rearrangement uses TRBV29-1 and TRBJ2-1; 9 nucleotides line up with TRBD2. The CDR3 runs 14 residues. The V and J ends lost 5 bases and 4 bases, in that order; junction bases with no gene match: 6. Germline loops: CDR1 SQVTM, CDR2 ANQGSEA. This chain's CDR3 is CSVIRAGGYNEQFF. The DNA for the CDR3 is TGCAGCGTTATTCGAGCGGGGGGTTACAATGAGCAGTTCTTC.

The chain carries TRBV30 and TRBJ1-5, with TRBD1 identical over 7 bases. The trim removed 1 base at V and 2 bases at J, leaving 5 bases unmatched. CDR1 and CDR2 from the germline V gene are GTSNPN and SVGIG (reference sequence). This CDR3 has 15 amino acids. CDR3 DNA: TGTGCCTGGAGTGGAGGGGGCTTGGGCAATCAGCCCCAGCATTTT. Its protein is CAWSGGGLGNQPQHF.

This clone was observed once. The chain combines TRBV9 with TRBJ2-3; D is tentatively TRBD1 or TRBD2 (6 bases each). Trimming removed 0 bases from V and 1 base from J, with 9 bases in between. CDR1 is SGDLS and CDR2 is YYNGEE in the germline V gene. The CDR3 has 15 amino acids. CDR3 protein: CASSVVGGGTDTQYF. DNA of the CDR3: TGTGCCAGCAGCGTAGTGGGGGGCGGCACAGATACGCAGTATTTT.

The chain uses TRBV6-5 and TRBJ2-1; TRBD2 aligns across 11 bases. Germline CDR1 and CDR2: MNHEY and SVGAGI. The ends lost 6 bases at V and 3 bases at J; junction bases unmatched: 4. The length of the CDR3 is 15 residues. The CDR3 loop is CASRGGTSGYNEQFF. The CDR3 nucleotides read TGTGCCAGCAGGGGCGGGACTAGCGGCTACAATGAGCAGTTCTTC.

This clone was found a few times. V gene TRBV7-8 combines with J gene TRBJ2-7; 9 bases align to TRBD1. Germline V lookup: CDR1 SGHVS, CDR2 FQNEAQ. This CDR3 contains 13 residues. Trimming took 5 bases from V and 6 from J; bases not matched to a gene: 5. The CDR3 loop is CASSADRGSEQYF. CDR3 bases: TGTGCCAGCAGCGCCGACAGGGGGAGCGAGCAGTACTTC.

This chain uses TRBV30 with TRBJ2-5; 11 bases fit TRBD1. CDR3 length: 18 amino acids. Per germline, CDR1 GTSNPN and CDR2 SVGIG (reference sequence). Losses at the gene ends were 2 bases for V and 0 bases for J; bases not matched to a gene: 11. The CDR3 here is CAWSRRTGGAWDQETQYF. In DNA, the CDR3 is TGTGCCTGGAGTCGGCGGACAGGGGGCGCATGGGACCAAGAGACCCAGTACTTC.

This sequence joins TRBV30 and TRBJ2-2; TRBD2 is a possible D gene (6 bases). The CDR3 has 14 amino acids. The germline V and J ends were trimmed by 5 bases and 1 base, with 11 bases remaining between them. Germline CDR1 reads GTSNPN; CDR2 reads SVGIG (reference sequence). The CDR3 bases are TGTGCCTGGGGCACGGGACTGAACACCGGGGAGCTGTTTTTT. Its translation is CAWGTGLNTGELFF.

This chain connects TRBV11-3 to TRBJ1-1, with no clear D. CDR3 length equals 14 residues. Germline V gene data show CDR1 as SGHNT and CDR2 as YENEEA. Trimming cost V 5 bases and J 1 base, with 11 bases left between them. The CDR3 coding sequence is TGTGCCAGCAGCCATCCCCCAAGGAACACTGAAGCTTTCTTT. It specifies CASSHPPRNTEAFF.

This clone was seen just once. The chain is built from TRBV5-1 and TRBJ2-1; 7 bases fit TRBD2. J was trimmed by 7 bases and V by 2 bases; bases with no gene match: 6. The CDR3 covers 14 residues. Germline V gene data show CDR1 as SGHRS and CDR2 as YFSETQ. DNA for the CDR3: TGCGCCAGCAGCTTCGGGAGACTAGCAAATGAGCAGTTCTTC. Translated: CASSFGRLANEQFF.

J is TRBJ1-5 and V is TRBV30; TRBD1 might be the D (5 bases). The germline V and J ends were trimmed by 5 bases and 4 bases, with 9 bases remaining between them. This CDR3 is built from 12 residues. Germline V CDR1 and CDR2: GTSNPN, SVGIG (reference sequence). The CDR3 reads CAWGDGNQPQHF. The CDR3 nucleotides read TGTGCCTGGGGGGACGGGAATCAGCCCCAGCATTTT.